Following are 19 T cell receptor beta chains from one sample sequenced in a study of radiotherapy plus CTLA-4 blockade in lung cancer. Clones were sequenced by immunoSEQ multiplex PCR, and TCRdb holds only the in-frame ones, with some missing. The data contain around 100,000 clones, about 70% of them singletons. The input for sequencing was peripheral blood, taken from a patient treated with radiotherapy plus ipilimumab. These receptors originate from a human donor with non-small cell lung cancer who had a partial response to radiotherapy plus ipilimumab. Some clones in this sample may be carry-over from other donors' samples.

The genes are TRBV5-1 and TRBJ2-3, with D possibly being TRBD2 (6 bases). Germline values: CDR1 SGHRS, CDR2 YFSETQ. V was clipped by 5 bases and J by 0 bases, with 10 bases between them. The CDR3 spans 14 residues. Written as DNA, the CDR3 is TGCGCCAGCAGTGCGGGACCTAGCACAGATACGCAGTATTTT. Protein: CASSAGPSTDTQYF.

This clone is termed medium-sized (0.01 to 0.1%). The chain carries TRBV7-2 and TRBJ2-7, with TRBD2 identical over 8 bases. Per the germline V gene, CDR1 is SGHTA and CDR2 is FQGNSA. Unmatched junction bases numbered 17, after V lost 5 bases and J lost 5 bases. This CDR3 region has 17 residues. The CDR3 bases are TGTGCCAGCAGCCCGGGGTCCGGGAGGGGGTTACGGAACGAGCAGTACTTC. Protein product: CASSPGSGRGLRNEQYF.

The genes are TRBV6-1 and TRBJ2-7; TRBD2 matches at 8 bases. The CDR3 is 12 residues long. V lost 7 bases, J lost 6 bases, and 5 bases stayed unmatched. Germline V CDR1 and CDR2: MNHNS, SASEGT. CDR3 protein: CASKVSGTEQYF. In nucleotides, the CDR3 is TGTGCCAGCAAGGTTAGCGGGACCGAGCAGTACTTC.

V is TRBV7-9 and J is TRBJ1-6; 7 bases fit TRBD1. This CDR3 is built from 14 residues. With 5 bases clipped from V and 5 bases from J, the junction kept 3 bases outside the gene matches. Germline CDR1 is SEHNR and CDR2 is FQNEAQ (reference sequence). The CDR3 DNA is TGTGCCAGCAGCGAGGGACAGAATAATTCACCCCTCCACTTT. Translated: CASSEGQNNSPLHF.

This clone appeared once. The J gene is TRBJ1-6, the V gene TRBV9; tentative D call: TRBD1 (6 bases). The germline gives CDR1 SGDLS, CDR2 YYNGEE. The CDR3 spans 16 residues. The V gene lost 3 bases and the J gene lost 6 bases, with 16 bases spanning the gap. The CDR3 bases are TGTGCCAGCAGCGCTAGGGGGGGGGCCGGTAATTCACCCCTCCACTTT. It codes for CASSARGGAGNSPLHF.

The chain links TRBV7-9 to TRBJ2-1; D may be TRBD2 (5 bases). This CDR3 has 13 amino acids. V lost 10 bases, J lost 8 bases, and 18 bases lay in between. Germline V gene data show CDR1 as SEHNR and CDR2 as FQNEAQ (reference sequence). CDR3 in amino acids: CAISGLLEDEQFF. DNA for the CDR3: TGTGCCATCTCCGGACTTCTGGAAGATGAGCAGTTCTTC.

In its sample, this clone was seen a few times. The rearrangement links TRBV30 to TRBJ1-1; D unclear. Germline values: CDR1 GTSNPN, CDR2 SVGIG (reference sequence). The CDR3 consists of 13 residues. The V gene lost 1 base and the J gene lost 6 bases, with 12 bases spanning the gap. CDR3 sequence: CAWSENSVAEAFF. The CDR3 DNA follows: TGTGCCTGGAGTGAGAACAGTGTCGCTGAAGCTTTCTTT.

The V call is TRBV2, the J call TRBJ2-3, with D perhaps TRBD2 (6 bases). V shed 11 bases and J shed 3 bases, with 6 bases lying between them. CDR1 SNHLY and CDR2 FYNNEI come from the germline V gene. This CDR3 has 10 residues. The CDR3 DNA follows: TGTGCCGGGGGGACAGATACGCAGTATTTT. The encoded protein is CAGGTDTQYF.

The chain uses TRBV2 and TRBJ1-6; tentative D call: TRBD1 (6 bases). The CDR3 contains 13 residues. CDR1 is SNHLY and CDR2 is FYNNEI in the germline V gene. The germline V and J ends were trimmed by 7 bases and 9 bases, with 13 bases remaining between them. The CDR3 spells CASTEGQPSPLHF. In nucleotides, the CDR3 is TGTGCCAGCACCGAAGGACAGCCTTCACCCCTCCACTTT.

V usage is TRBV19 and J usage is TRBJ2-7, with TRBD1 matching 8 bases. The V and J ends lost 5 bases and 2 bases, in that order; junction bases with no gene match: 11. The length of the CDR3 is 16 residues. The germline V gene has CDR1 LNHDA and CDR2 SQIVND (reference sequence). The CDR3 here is CASSEQGDGSTYEQYF. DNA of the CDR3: TGTGCCAGTAGTGAACAGGGGGACGGATCGACCTACGAGCAGTACTTC.

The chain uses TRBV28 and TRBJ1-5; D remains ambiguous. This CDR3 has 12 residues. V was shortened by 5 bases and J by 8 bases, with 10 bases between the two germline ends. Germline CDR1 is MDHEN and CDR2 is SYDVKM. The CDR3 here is CASSLSLKPQHF. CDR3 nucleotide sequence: TGTGCCAGCAGTCTAAGCCTGAAGCCCCAGCATTTT.

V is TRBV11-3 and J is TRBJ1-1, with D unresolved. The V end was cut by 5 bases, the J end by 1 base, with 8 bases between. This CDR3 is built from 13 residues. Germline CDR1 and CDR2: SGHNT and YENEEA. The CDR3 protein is CASSQEGNTEAFF. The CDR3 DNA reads TGTGCCAGCAGCCAAGAGGGGAACACTGAAGCTTTCTTT.

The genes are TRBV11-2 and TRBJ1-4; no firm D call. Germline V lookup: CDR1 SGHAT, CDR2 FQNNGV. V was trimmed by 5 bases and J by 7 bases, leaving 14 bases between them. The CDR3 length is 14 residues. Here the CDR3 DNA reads TGTGCCAGCAGCCTAAACCCCAGCGGTGAAAAACTGTTTTTT. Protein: CASSLNPSGEKLFF.

The CDR3 nucleotides are TGTGCCAGCAGCGTAGGGGACAGTGAAAAACTGTTTTTT. It encodes CASSVGDSEKLFF. V and J are TRBV9 and TRBJ1-4, with 7 bases identical to TRBD1. CDR3 size: 13 residues. Germline V lookup: CDR1 SGDLS, CDR2 YYNGEE. Germline trimming cut 0 bases from V and 7 bases from J; bases unmatched to any gene: 0.

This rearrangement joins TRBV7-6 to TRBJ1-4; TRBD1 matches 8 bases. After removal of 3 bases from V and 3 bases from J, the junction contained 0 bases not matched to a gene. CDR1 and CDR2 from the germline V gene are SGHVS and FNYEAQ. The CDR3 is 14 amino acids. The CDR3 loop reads CASSLTGANEKLFF. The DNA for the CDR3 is TGTGCCAGCAGCTTGACAGGGGCTAATGAAAAACTGTTTTTT.

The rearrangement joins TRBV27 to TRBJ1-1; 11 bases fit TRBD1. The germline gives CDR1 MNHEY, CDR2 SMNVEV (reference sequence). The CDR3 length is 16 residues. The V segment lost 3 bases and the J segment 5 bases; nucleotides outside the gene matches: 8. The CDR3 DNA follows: TGTGCCAGCAGTTTCCGCGCCGGGACAGGGGGTACTGAAGCTTTCTTT. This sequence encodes CASSFRAGTGGTEAFF.

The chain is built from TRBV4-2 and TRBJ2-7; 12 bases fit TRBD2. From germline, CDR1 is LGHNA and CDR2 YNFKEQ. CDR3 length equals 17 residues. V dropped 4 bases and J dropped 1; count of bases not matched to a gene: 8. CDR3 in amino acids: CASSPRTSGTMSYEQYF. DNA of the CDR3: TGTGCCAGCAGCCCCCGGACTAGCGGGACAATGTCCTACGAGCAGTACTTC.

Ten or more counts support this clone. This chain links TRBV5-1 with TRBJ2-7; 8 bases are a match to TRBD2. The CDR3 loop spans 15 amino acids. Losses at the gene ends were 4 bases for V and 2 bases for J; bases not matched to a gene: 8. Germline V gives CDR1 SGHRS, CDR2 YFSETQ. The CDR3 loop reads CASSAGISGTYEQYF. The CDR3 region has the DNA TGCGCCAGCAGCGCGGGTATTAGCGGGACCTACGAGCAGTACTTC.

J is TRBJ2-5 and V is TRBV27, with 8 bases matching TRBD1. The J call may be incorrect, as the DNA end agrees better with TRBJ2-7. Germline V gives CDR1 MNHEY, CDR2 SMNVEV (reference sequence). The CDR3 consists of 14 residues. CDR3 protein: CASRPQGEAYEQYF. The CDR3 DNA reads TGTGCCAGCAGACCACAGGGGGAGGCCTACGAGCAGTACTTC.